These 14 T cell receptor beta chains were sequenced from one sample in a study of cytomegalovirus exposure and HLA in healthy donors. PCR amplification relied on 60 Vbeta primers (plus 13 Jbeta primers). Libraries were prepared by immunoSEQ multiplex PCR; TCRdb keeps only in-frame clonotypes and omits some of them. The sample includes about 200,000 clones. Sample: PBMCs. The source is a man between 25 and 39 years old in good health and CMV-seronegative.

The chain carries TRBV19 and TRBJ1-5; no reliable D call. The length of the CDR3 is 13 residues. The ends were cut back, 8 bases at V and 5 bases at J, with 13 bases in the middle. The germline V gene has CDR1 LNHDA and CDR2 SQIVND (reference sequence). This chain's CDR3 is CASHAVIYQPQHF. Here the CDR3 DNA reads TGTGCCAGTCACGCGGTCATCTATCAGCCCCAGCATTTT.

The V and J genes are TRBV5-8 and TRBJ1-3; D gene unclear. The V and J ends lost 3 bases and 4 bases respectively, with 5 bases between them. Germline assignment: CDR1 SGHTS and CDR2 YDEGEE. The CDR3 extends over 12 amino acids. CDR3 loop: CASSSRGNTIYF. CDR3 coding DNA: TGTGCCAGCAGCTCGAGGGGAAACACCATATATTTT.

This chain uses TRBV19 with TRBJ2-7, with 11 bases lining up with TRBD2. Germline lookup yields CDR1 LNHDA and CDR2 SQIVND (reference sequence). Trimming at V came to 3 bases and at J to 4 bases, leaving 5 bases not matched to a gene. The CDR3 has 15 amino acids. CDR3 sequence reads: CASSIGLAGGYEQYF. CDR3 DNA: TGTGCCAGTAGTATTGGTCTAGCGGGGGGTTACGAGCAGTACTTC.

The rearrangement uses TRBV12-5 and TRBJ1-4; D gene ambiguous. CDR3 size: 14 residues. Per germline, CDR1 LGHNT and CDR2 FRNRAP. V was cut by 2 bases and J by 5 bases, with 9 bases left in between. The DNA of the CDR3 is TGTGCTAGTGGTTTGTTCCCTAACAATGAAAAACTGTTTTTT. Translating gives CASGLFPNNEKLFF.

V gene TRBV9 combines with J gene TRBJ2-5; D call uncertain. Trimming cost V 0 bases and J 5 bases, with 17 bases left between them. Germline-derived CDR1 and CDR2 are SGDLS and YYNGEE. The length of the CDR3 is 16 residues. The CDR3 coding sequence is TGTGCCAGCAGCGTAGCTGGCGAAACTTCGGAGGAGACCCAGTACTTC. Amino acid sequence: CASSVAGETSEETQYF.

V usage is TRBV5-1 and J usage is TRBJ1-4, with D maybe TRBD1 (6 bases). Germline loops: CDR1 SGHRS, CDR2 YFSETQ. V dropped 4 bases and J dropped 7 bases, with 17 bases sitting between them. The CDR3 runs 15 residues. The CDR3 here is CASSPTPRGGEKLFF. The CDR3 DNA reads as TGCGCCAGCAGCCCAACGCCCAGGGGTGGTGAAAAACTGTTTTTT. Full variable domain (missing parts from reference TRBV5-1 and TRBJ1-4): KAGVTQTPRYLIKTRGQQVTLSCSPISGHRSVSWYQQTPGQGLQFLFEYFSETQRNKGNFPGRFSGRQFSNSRSEMNVSTLELGDSALYLCASSPTPRGGEKLFFGSGTQLSVL.

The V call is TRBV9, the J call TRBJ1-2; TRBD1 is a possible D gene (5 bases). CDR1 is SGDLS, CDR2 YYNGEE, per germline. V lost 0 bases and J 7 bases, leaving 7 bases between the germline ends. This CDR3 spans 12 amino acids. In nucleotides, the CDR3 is TGTGCCAGCAGCGTAGATGGGGCTGGCTACACCTTC. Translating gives CASSVDGAGYTF.

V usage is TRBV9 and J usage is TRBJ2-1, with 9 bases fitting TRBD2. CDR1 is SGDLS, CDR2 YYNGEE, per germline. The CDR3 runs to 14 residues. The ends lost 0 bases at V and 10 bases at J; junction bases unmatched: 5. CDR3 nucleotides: TGTGCCAGCAGCGTAGTGGGACTAGCTATGGAGCAGTTCTTC. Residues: CASSVVGLAMEQFF.

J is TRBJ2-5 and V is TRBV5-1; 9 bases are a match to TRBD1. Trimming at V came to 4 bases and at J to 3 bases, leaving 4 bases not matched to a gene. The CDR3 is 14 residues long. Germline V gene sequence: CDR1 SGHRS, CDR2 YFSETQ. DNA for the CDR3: TGCGCCAGCAGCCCGGGGGACAGGGAAGAGACCCAGTACTTC. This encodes CASSPGDREETQYF.

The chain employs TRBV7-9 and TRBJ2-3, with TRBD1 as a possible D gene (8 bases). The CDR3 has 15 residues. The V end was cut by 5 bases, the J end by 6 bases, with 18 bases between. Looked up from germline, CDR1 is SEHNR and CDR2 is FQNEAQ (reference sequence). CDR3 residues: CASSRGAGGSDTQYF. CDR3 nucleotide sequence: TGTGCCAGCAGCCGGGGGGCAGGGGGCTCGGATACGCAGTATTTT. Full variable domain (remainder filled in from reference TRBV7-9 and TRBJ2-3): DTGVSQNPRHKITKRGQNVTFRCDPISEHNRLYWYRQTLGQGPEFLTYFQNEAQLEKSRLLSDRFSAERPKGSFSTLEIQRTEQGDSAMYLCASSRGAGGSDTQYFGPGTRLTVL.

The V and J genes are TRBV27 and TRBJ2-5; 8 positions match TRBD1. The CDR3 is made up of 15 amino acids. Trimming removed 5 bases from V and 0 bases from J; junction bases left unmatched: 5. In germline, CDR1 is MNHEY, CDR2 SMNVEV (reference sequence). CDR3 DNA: TGTGCCAGCAGTCCCCGGACAGGGCACCAAGAGACCCAGTACTTC. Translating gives CASSPRTGHQETQYF.

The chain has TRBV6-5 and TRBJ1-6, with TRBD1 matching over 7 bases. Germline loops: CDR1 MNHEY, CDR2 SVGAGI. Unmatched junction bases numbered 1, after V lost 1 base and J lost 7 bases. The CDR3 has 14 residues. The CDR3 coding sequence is TGTGCCAGCAGTTACTTACAGGGGAATTCACCCCTCCACTTT. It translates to CASSYLQGNSPLHF.

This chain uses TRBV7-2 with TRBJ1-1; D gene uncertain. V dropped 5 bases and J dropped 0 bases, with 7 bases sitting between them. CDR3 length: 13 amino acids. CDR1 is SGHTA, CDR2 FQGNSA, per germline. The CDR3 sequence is CASSRTMNTEAFF. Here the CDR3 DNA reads TGTGCCAGCAGCCGTACAATGAACACTGAAGCTTTCTTT.

The DNA of the CDR3 is TGTGCCAGCACCGAGGACTTCCGTTTCTCCTATAATTCACCCCTCCACTTT. This translates into CASTEDFRFSYNSPLHF. The genes are TRBV27 and TRBJ1-6; D uncertain. Germline V gives CDR1 MNHEY, CDR2 SMNVEV (reference sequence). The CDR3 loop spans 17 amino acids. The ends were cut back, 7 bases at V and 0 bases at J, with 16 bases in the middle.